This TCR beta chain was sequenced in a study of identical twins. Study-level results: There is a chance that invariant MAIT and iNKT cells partially muddied zero-insertion analyses.

This clonotype was seen only a few times. The antigen remains undetermined. This CDR3 has 12 amino acids. V was clipped by 4 bases and J by 0 bases, with 4 bases between them. CDR1 and CDR2 from the germline V gene are SEHNR and FQNEAQ (reference sequence). Template switching (which added a universal primer site) was used, and cDNA carried unique molecular identifiers. TCRdb passed the 5' RACE reads through MiXCR, listing each CDR3 protein once. The sample records roughly 710,000 distinct CDR3 sequences, 6.1% being singletons. V gene TRBV7-9 combines with J gene TRBJ2-7, with D uncertain. This receptor was obtained from a man between 18 and 35 years old in good health. Material: naive T cells sorted from blood. The CDR3 spells CASSSHSYEQYV. In DNA form, the CDR3 reads TGTGCCAGCAGCTCCCACTCCTACGAGCAGTACGTC.